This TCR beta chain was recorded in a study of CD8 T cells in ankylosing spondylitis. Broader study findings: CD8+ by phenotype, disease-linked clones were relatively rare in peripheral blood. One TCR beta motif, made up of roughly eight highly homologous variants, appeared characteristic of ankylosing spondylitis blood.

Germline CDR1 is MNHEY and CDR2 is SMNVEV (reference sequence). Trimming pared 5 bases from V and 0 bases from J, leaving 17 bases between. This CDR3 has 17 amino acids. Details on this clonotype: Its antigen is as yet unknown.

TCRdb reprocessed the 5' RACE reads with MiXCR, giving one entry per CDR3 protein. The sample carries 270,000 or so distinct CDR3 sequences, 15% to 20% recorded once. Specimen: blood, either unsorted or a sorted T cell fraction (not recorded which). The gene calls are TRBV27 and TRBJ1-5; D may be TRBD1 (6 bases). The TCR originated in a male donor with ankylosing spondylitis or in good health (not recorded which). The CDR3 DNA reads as TGTGCCAGCAGTCCCGGGGGCAGGGCGGGTAGCAATCAGCCCCAGCATTTT. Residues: CASSPGGRAGSNQPQHF.